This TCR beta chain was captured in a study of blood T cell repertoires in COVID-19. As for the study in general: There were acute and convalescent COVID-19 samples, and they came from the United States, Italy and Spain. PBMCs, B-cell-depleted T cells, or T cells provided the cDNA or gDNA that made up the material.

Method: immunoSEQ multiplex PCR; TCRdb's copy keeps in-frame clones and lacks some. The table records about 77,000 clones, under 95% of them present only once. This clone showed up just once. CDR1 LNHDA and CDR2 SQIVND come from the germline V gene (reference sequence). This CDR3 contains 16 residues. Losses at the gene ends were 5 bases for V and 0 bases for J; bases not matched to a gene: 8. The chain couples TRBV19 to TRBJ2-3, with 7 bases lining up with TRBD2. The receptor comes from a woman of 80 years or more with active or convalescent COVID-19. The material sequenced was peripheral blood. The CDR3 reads CASSRLAVTSTDTQYF. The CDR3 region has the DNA TGTGCCAGTAGTCGACTAGCAGTAACTAGCACAGATACGCAGTATTTT.